This T cell receptor (beta chain) emerged from a study of T cell responses to AZD1222 COVID-19 vaccine. About the research overall: Timing groups of about 4 and about 12 weeks for second doses were pooled.

Findings and caveats of the study: White British people made up most donors, females outnumbered males, and clonal diversity was possibly underestimated.

Repertoires were generated with immunoSEQ multiplex PCR, while TCRdb's copy carries only in-frame clones and drops some. The table records 130,000 to 150,000 clones, roughly 89% of them present only once. Germline loops: CDR1 LNHNV, CDR2 YYDKDF (reference sequence). The CDR3 runs to 16 residues. V gave up 6 bases and J gave up 7 bases; unmatched junction bases: 12. In the case of this clone: Antigen unknown.

This TCR was recovered from an adult in good health. Sequenced here: peripheral blood, sampled on day 0 of AZD1222 vaccination. The V and J genes are TRBV15 and TRBJ2-2; 9 nucleotides line up with TRBD2. In DNA, the CDR3 is TGTGCCACCAGGGCTTTAGCGGGAGAAGCGGGCGGGGAGCTGTTTTTT. Encoded protein: CATRALAGEAGGELFF.